This section outlines one TCR beta chain sequence together with its context. Its antigen is as yet unknown. Germline and junction disagree at one end, which may indicate a read error. These data are taken from a study of T cell clones after liver transplantation. Study results and limitations: The donor-reactive repertoire was only partly measurable in two subjects, lacking donor cells. Conclusions were preliminary, with small, heterogeneous patient groups.

TCRdb's table, derived via immunoSEQ multiplex PCR, lists solely in-frame clones and lacks some. Among about 72,000 clones, under 95% were seen once, and the ten largest hold 2% to 3%. The CDR3 is 16 amino acids. Germline V gene sequence: CDR1 ENHRY, CDR2 SYGVKD. Material: CD4+ T cells from blood, obtained before liver transplant. The sequence was obtained from a human donor who received a liver transplant. The chain joins TRBV10-3 to TRBJ2-5; 8 bases are shared with TRBD1. The CDR3 sequence is CAISEPRGRFQGTQYF. The CDR3 nucleotides are TGTGCCATCAGTGAACCCAGGGGGCGGTTCCAAGGGACCCAGTACTTC.